The next 13 T cell receptor beta chains were all read from a single sample in a study of CD8 T cells in ankylosing spondylitis. TCRdb re-called the 5' RACE reads through MiXCR, storing one row per CDR3 protein. The sample has about 240,000 distinct CDR3 sequences; around 11% are singletons. The specimen was blood, either unsorted or a sorted T cell fraction (not recorded which). These receptors were taken from a male donor with ankylosing spondylitis or in good health (not recorded which).

Many counts were recorded for this clonotype. The CDR3 DNA sequence: TGTGCCACCAGTGATTCGGGGGGGTACACAGATACGCAGTATTTT. As protein: CATSDSGGYTDTQYF. This chain uses TRBV24-1 with TRBJ2-3, with TRBD2 matching 8 bases. The CDR3 covers 15 residues. Germline loops: CDR1 KGHDR, CDR2 SFDVKD. The J segment lost 2 bases and the V segment lost 2 bases, leaving 2 bases of the junction unmatched.

The chain carries TRBV2 and TRBJ1-4; TRBD1 matches at 7 bases. The junction had 5 bases not matched to a gene; V was cut back by 6 bases and J by 4 bases. The germline gives CDR1 SNHLY, CDR2 FYNNEI. CDR3 length: 14 residues. CDR3: CASRKDRYNEKLFF. CDR3 sequence (DNA): TGTGCCAGCAGGAAGGACAGGTATAATGAAAAACTGTTTTTT.

This clonotype has only one observation. The V gene is TRBV20-1, the J gene TRBJ2-1; possibly TRBD1 for D (8 bases). The CDR3 length is 14 residues. Germline V CDR1 and CDR2: DFQATT, SNEGSKA (reference sequence). Trimming removed 6 bases at V and 6 bases at J, with 18 bases between. CDR3 loop: CSARGQGEGNEQFF. CDR3 sequence (DNA): TGCAGTGCCAGGGGGCAGGGGGAGGGCAATGAGCAGTTCTTC.

This rearrangement joins TRBV29-1 to TRBJ1-2, with D perhaps TRBD1 (6 bases). The CDR3 runs to 14 residues. CDR1 and CDR2 (germline): SQVTM, ANQGSEA. Trimming left V 4 bases short and J 2 bases short, with 14 bases between. CDR3 in amino acids: CSVGPSQGNYGYTF. CDR3 in DNA: TGCAGCGTTGGCCCGTCACAGGGCAACTATGGCTACACCTTC.

This clonotype occurred many times. The chain combines TRBV20-1 with TRBJ2-4; D perhaps matches TRBD1 (6 bases). Per germline, CDR1 DFQATT and CDR2 SNEGSKA (reference sequence). The CDR3 length is 11 residues. V gave up 5 bases and J gave up 7 bases, with 9 bases separating them. CDR3 sequence reads: CSAPTGNIQYF. The CDR3 nucleotides are TGCAGTGCTCCCACAGGGAACATTCAGTACTTC.

This clonotype showed up just a few times. J is TRBJ2-7 and V is TRBV14, with D possibly matching TRBD2 (6 bases). Germline CDR1 reads SGHDN; CDR2 reads FVKESK. V lost 4 bases and J 6 bases, leaving 16 bases between the germline ends. There are 14 residues in the CDR3. The CDR3 sequence: CASSLRLAGSEQYF. CDR3 DNA: TGTGCCAGCAGCCTTAGGTTGGCGGGATCCGAGCAGTACTTC.

This clonotype has ten or more counts. The rearrangement uses TRBV29-1 and TRBJ2-1, with TRBD2 matching 11 bases. CDR1 is SQVTM, CDR2 ANQGSEA, per germline. Germline trimming cut 1 base from V and 0 bases from J; bases unmatched to any gene: 5. The CDR3 runs to 17 residues. The CDR3: CSVEGPTSGGSYNEQFF. DNA of the CDR3: TGCAGCGTTGAAGGGCCTACTAGCGGGGGCTCCTACAATGAGCAGTTCTTC.

This clonotype was seen a few times. J is TRBJ2-3 and V is TRBV2; 9 bases map to TRBD2. With V trimmed by 4 bases and J by 2 bases, 1 base remained unmatched. CDR3 size: 14 residues. Germline V CDR1 and CDR2: SNHLY, FYNNEI. The CDR3 spells CASSGLAVTDTQYF. CDR3 bases: TGTGCCAGCAGTGGACTAGCGGTCACAGATACGCAGTATTTT.

This clonotype has a handful of counts. The chain has TRBV4-1 and TRBJ2-1; D unresolved. V lost 4 bases to trimming and J lost 10 bases, with 20 bases between them. The CDR3 is made up of 15 amino acids. From germline, CDR1 is MGHRA and CDR2 YSYEKL. DNA of the CDR3: TGCGCCAGCAGCCCCGGGCTCGCGCGAAGGATCGAGCAGTTCTTC. Encoded protein: CASSPGLARRIEQFF.

This clonotype was counted at least ten times. The rearrangement links TRBV5-1 to TRBJ2-5, with 8 bases lining up with TRBD2. Germline CDR1 is SGHRS and CDR2 is YFSETQ. With 2 bases clipped from V and 2 bases from J, the junction kept 11 bases outside the gene matches. The CDR3 covers 17 residues. CDR3 DNA: TGCGCCAGCAGCTTTGTTAGCGGGGTTCTCCCTCAAGAGACCCAGTACTTC. This sequence encodes CASSFVSGVLPQETQYF.

The table lists this clonotype with a few counts. The chain carries TRBV15 and TRBJ1-2, with D unclear. CDR1 and CDR2 from the germline V gene are LNHNV and YYDKDF (reference sequence). Trimming removed 0 bases from V and 4 bases from J, with 21 bases in between. The CDR3 covers 18 residues. DNA for the CDR3: TGTGCCACCAGCAGAGATTCGGCGCAGGCAACGACCTCCTATGGCTACACCTTC. Protein sequence: CATSRDSAQATTSYGYTF.

The chain links TRBV28 to TRBJ1-1; no definite D call. Trimming took off 6 bases at V and 1 base at J, with 6 bases between the two ends. Germline-derived CDR1 and CDR2 are MDHEN and SYDVKM. The CDR3 covers 12 residues. CDR3 in amino acids: CASRDWNTEAFF. The DNA of the CDR3 is TGTGCCAGCAGAGACTGGAACACTGAAGCTTTCTTT.

This clonotype was detected only a few times. V gene TRBV11-1 combines with J gene TRBJ2-1; D may be TRBD2 (6 bases). CDR3 size: 16 residues. The germline gives CDR1 SGHAT, CDR2 FQDESV (reference sequence). Trimming pared 5 bases from V and 7 bases from J, leaving 21 bases between. The CDR3 DNA is TGTGCCAGCAGCCTCCTTACGGGACTGCAAGGGAATGAGCAGTTCTTC. Amino acids: CASSLLTGLQGNEQFF.